One and the same sample provided the 14 T cell receptor beta chains below, sequenced in a study of OX40 agonist ivuxolimab in advanced cancers. This table comes from immunoSEQ multiplex PCR, and its TCRdb copy is limited to in-frame clones, with some not included. This sample has around 60,000 clones, with approximately 78% found just once. Specimen: CD4+ or CD8+ T cells sorted from blood, collected in a trial of the OX40 agonist ivuxolimab. These receptors were collected from an adult with an advanced solid tumor such as melanoma, head and neck, liver or kidney cancer.

The chain combines TRBV11-2 with TRBJ2-5; tentatively, D is TRBD2 (6 bases). Germline CDR1 reads SGHAT; CDR2 reads FQNNGV. This CDR3 has 13 residues. V lost 7 bases and J 5 bases, leaving 14 bases between the germline ends. CDR3 sequence: CASTGDPLETQYF. In DNA form, the CDR3 reads TGTGCCAGCACGGGGGACCCCTTGGAGACCCAGTACTTC.

This chain connects TRBV19 to TRBJ2-6, with a tentative D call TRBD1 (5 bases). Germline V gene data show CDR1 as LNHDA and CDR2 as SQIVND (reference sequence). CDR3 length: 18 residues. Trimming removed 2 bases from V and 1 base from J, with 15 bases in between. CDR3 in amino acids: CASSIRAGSGSGANVLTF. The DNA for the CDR3 is TGTGCCAGTAGTATAAGGGCAGGGTCTGGATCTGGGGCCAACGTCCTGACTTTC. The full variable domain, completed using reference TRBV19 and TRBJ2-6, is DGGITQSPKYLFRKEGQNVTLSCEQNLNHDAMYWYRQDPGQGLRLIYYSQIVNDFQKGDIAEGYSVSREKKESFPLTVTSAQKNPTAFYLCASSIRAGSGSGANVLTFGAGSRLTVL.

The chain is built from TRBV5-1 and TRBJ1-2, with a possible D match to TRBD1 (5 bases). Germline V gives CDR1 SGHRS, CDR2 YFSETQ. CDR3 length equals 15 residues. Trimming shortened V by 0 bases and J by 4 bases, and 13 bases separated the two germline ends. The CDR3 sequence is CASSLVPGMAYGYTF. CDR3 DNA: TGCGCCAGCAGCTTGGTTCCAGGGATGGCCTATGGCTACACCTTC.

The rearrangement uses TRBV27 and TRBJ1-1, with 8 bases fitting TRBD1. CDR3 length: 14 residues. The V gene end was trimmed by 6 bases and the J gene end by 3 bases; junction bases not matched to a gene: 6. Germline CDR1 is MNHEY and CDR2 is SMNVEV (reference sequence). CDR3 in amino acids: CASRRQGLDTEAFF. The CDR3 nucleotides read TGTGCCAGCAGGAGACAGGGGTTGGACACTGAAGCTTTCTTT.

This sequence joins TRBV5-1 and TRBJ2-1, with D hard to call. Germline V CDR1 and CDR2: SGHRS, YFSETQ. Trimming left V 4 bases short and J 10 bases short, with 12 bases between. The CDR3 runs to 12 residues. This CDR3 reads CASSEPEGEQFF. The DNA for the CDR3 is TGCGCCAGCAGCGAACCCGAAGGGGAGCAGTTCTTC.

This chain links TRBV2 with TRBJ2-7; D might be TRBD1 (5 bases). The CDR3 covers 14 residues. Germline CDR1 and CDR2: SNHLY and FYNNEI. V lost 2 bases and J 12 bases, leaving 20 bases between the germline ends. This chain's CDR3 is CASSEFQGSKSLYF. The DNA of the CDR3 is TGTGCCAGCAGTGAATTCCAGGGCTCGAAGTCGTTGTACTTC. Full variable domain (rest looked up from reference TRBV2 and TRBJ2-7): EPEVTQTPSHQVTQMGQEVILRCVPISNHLYFYWYRQILGQKVEFLVSFYNNEISEKSEIFDDQFSVERPDGSNFTLKIRSTKLEDSAMYFCASSEFQGSKSLYFGPGTRLTVT.

This chain joins TRBV29-1 and TRBJ1-5; D is unresolved. Germline loops: CDR1 SQVTM, CDR2 ANQGSEA. V shed 2 bases and J shed 15 bases, with 26 bases lying between them. CDR3 length: 15 residues. The CDR3 loop reads CSVESPGVTTLFRHF. The CDR3 DNA reads TGCAGCGTTGAATCCCCGGGAGTCACGACCTTGTTCCGGCATTTT.

Written as DNA, the CDR3 is TGTGCCACCAGCGGAGGATTGGGGGGTTACAGGAATACGCAGTATTTT. It translates to CATSGGLGGYRNTQYF. V is TRBV15 and J is TRBJ2-3; tentative D call: TRBD2 (6 bases). Between the trimmed V and J ends, which lost 5 bases and 7 bases, there was a span of 22 bases. Germline assignment: CDR1 LNHNV and CDR2 YYDKDF (reference sequence). This CDR3 is built from 16 residues. The full variable domain, rest sourced from reference TRBV15 and TRBJ2-3, is DAMVIQNPRYQVTQFGKPVTLSCSQTLNHNVMYWYQQKSSQAPKLLFHYYDKDFNNEADTPDNFQSRRPNTSFCFLDIRSPGLGDTAMYLCATSGGLGGYRNTQYFGPGTRLTVL.

The J gene is TRBJ2-5, the V gene TRBV6-1; TRBD1 might be the D (6 bases). The assigned J gene may be wrong: the sequence end matches TRBJ2-7 better. The CDR3 has 15 amino acids. Germline V CDR1 and CDR2: MNHNS, SASEGT. CDR3 loop: CASSEAGTWAYEQYF. Written as DNA, the CDR3 is TGTGCCAGCAGTGAAGCAGGGACATGGGCCTACGAGCAGTACTTC.

The chain has TRBV7-3 and TRBJ1-2, with a possible D match to TRBD1 (6 bases). The CDR3 consists of 14 residues. Germline V CDR1 and CDR2: SGHTA, FQGTGA. Trimming pared 5 bases from V and 4 bases from J, leaving 14 bases between. In DNA, the CDR3 is TGTGCCAGCAGCCCTACGGGGGCCCTCTATGGCTACACCTTC. Translating it yields CASSPTGALYGYTF.

CDR3 region: CASSEVLAGDRSEQYF. The CDR3 DNA reads TGTGCCAGCAGTGAAGTCCTAGCGGGAGACCGGTCCGAGCAGTACTTC. The chain recombines TRBV6-1 with TRBJ2-7; TRBD2 matches at 10 bases. V was clipped by 1 base and J by 6 bases; unmatched bases: 9. The CDR3 loop spans 16 amino acids. CDR1 and CDR2 from the germline V gene are MNHNS and SASEGT.

This clone has a handful of counts. The chain recombines TRBV5-4 with TRBJ1-5; the D is unclear. The V end was cut by 1 base, the J end by 3 bases, with 8 bases between. Germline V CDR1 and CDR2: SGHNT, YYREEE (reference sequence). The CDR3 is 14 amino acids. CDR3 in amino acids: CASSLMGYNQPQHF. The CDR3 DNA reads as TGTGCCAGCAGCTTGATGGGTTACAATCAGCCCCAGCATTTT.

This clone turned up a few times. The chain carries TRBV6-1 and TRBJ2-7; D is perhaps TRBD1 or TRBD2 (5 bases each). The CDR3 runs to 15 residues. V was pared by 3 bases and J by 0 bases, with 12 bases between. Germline-derived CDR1 and CDR2 are MNHNS and SASEGT. The CDR3 DNA is TGTGCCAGCAGTGAGTATGGGACCGCCTCCTACGAGCAGTACGTC. This encodes CASSEYGTASYEQYV.

The chain carries TRBV6-1 and TRBJ2-2; D is possibly TRBD2 (6 bases). V lost 8 bases, J lost 2 bases, and 12 bases lay in between. This CDR3 comprises 14 residues. Germline V gene sequence: CDR1 MNHNS, CDR2 SASEGT. The CDR3 DNA sequence: TGTGCCAGCGTCCCTAGCGTAAACACCGGGGAGCTGTTTTTT. Encoded protein: CASVPSVNTGELFF.